Below, 11 T cell receptor beta chains from the same sample are listed, as sequenced in a study of cytomegalovirus exposure and HLA in healthy donors. Researchers ran the PCR with 60 Vbeta and 13 Jbeta primers. Produced via immunoSEQ multiplex PCR; TCRdb's table is partial and in-frame only. The sample has 100,000 or so clones, approximately 85% seen once. Sequencing input: PBMCs. These receptors all stem from a man between 25 and 39 years old in good health and CMV-seronegative.

The rearrangement joins TRBV2 to TRBJ1-4; 7 nucleotides match TRBD1. CDR1 SNHLY and CDR2 FYNNEI come from the germline V gene. After removal of 4 bases from V and 5 bases from J, the junction contained 7 bases not matched to a gene. The length of the CDR3 is 15 residues. The CDR3 sequence: CASSVTGITNEKLFF. The CDR3 DNA reads TGTGCCAGCAGTGTGACAGGGATTACAAATGAAAAACTGTTTTTT.

The chain combines TRBV4-2 with TRBJ2-5, with TRBD2 matching 8 bases. Germline V gene data show CDR1 as LGHNA and CDR2 as YNFKEQ. The length of the CDR3 is 15 residues. The trim removed 5 bases at V and 2 bases at J, leaving 7 bases unmatched. The CDR3, as DNA: TGTGCCAGCAGCTCCGGGACTAGGGGGCAAGAGACCCAGTACTTC. It translates to CASSSGTRGQETQYF.

The CDR3 sequence: CASSFALAGIYEQYF. CDR3 nucleotide sequence: TGTGCCAGCAGTTTCGCACTAGCGGGAATCTACGAGCAGTACTTC. V usage is TRBV27 and J usage is TRBJ2-5; TRBD2 aligns across 10 bases. Matching the DNA end better, TRBJ2-7 makes the J call doubtful. Per the germline V gene, CDR1 is MNHEY and CDR2 is SMNVEV (reference sequence). The CDR3 is 15 residues long.

The V gene is TRBV7-9, the J gene TRBJ1-5; TRBD1 matches 7 bases. The CDR3 runs to 15 residues. V trimming: 3 bases; J trimming: 6 bases; junction bases outside the gene matches: 8. CDR1 and CDR2 from the germline V gene are SEHNR and FQNEAQ (reference sequence). The CDR3 loop reads CASSFEGAVVQPQHF. Written as DNA, the CDR3 is TGTGCCAGCAGCTTCGAGGGGGCTGTGGTTCAGCCCCAGCATTTT.

This chain connects TRBV28 to TRBJ2-7, with D unresolved. V lost 5 bases, J lost 2 bases, and 7 bases lay in between. The CDR3 loop spans 12 amino acids. Germline assignment: CDR1 MDHEN and CDR2 SYDVKM. The CDR3 DNA follows: TGTGCCAGCAGTCCCGGAGCCTACGAGCAGTACTTC. Its translation: CASSPGAYEQYF.

The rearrangement links TRBV7-8 to TRBJ2-5, with TRBD2 matching 9 bases. Near its end, the DNA agrees better with TRBJ2-7, so the J call may be wrong. The germline V gene encodes CDR1 SGHVS and CDR2 FQNEAQ. The CDR3 totals 15 residues. CDR3 sequence (DNA): TGTGCCAGCAGCTTAGTGTCGGGACTAGCAGTCGAGCAGTACTTC. Encoded protein: CASSLVSGLAVEQYF.

V is TRBV19 and J is TRBJ2-7; D unresolved. This CDR3 is built from 11 residues. CDR1 and CDR2 from the germline V gene are LNHDA and SQIVND (reference sequence). Trimming removed 4 bases at V and 9 bases at J, with 10 bases between. The CDR3 here is CASSTTGGQYF. The DNA for the CDR3 is TGTGCCAGTAGTACGACCGGCGGGCAGTACTTC.

The CDR3 is CASSHGTGAALAEAFF. CDR3 DNA: TGCGCCAGCAGCCATGGGACAGGGGCAGCTCTGGCTGAAGCTTTCTTT. V and J are TRBV5-1 and TRBJ1-1; 10 bases are shared with TRBD1. With 4 bases clipped from V and 6 bases from J, the junction kept 12 bases outside the gene matches. Germline V lookup: CDR1 SGHRS, CDR2 YFSETQ. This CDR3 has 16 amino acids.

The gene calls are TRBV18 and TRBJ2-7, with TRBD2 as a possible D gene (6 bases). Germline CDR1 KGHSH, CDR2 LQKENI. There are 14 residues in the CDR3. V lost 5 bases to trimming and J lost 2 bases, with 13 bases between them. CDR3 residues: CASSSGLSAYEQYF. The CDR3 nucleotides are TGTGCCAGCTCATCCGGACTATCCGCCTACGAGCAGTACTTC. The full variable domain, in which reference TRBV18 and TRBJ2-7 provide the parts outside the CDR3, is NAGVMQNPRHLVRRRGQEARLRCSPMKGHSHVYWYRQLPEEGLKFMVYLQKENIIDESGMPKERFSAEFPKEGPSILRIQQVVRGDSAAYFCASSSGLSAYEQYFGPGTRLTVT.

V usage is TRBV6-6 and J usage is TRBJ2-1, with D hard to call. The CDR3 has 13 residues. Trimming left V 2 bases short and J 10 bases short, with 12 bases between. Per germline, CDR1 MNHNY and CDR2 SVGAGI (reference sequence). CDR3 DNA: TGTGCCAGCAGTTACCTCCCGTATTCGGAGCAGTTCTTC. Translating gives CASSYLPYSEQFF.

The chain uses TRBV30 and TRBJ1-6; D may be TRBD1 (5 bases). V lost 8 bases and J 10 bases, leaving 15 bases between the germline ends. The CDR3 is 12 residues long. In germline, CDR1 is GTSNPN, CDR2 SVGIG (reference sequence). As DNA, the CDR3 is TGTGCCGAGGGGACTCCCAGATCACCCCTCCACTTT. It codes for CAEGTPRSPLHF.